One T cell receptor (beta chain) is described in this entry. The sample originates from a study of blood T cell repertoires in COVID-19. About the research overall: COVID-19 samples from acute and convalescent phases originated in the United States, Italy and Spain. Sources were T cells, B-cell-depleted T cells, or PBMCs; the material itself was cDNA or gDNA.

Study processing details: Amplification from reference gene primers served as the basis for estimated nucleated cell counts. The table came from immunoSEQ multiplex PCR; TCRdb's copy has only in-frame clones and leaves some out. That table is the source of V, J and clone size, and D and trimming were worked out from the DNA. The profile shows approximately 100,000 clones, around 85% of them singletons. Germline V gives CDR1 SQVTM, CDR2 ANQGSEA. The CDR3 covers 13 residues. After removal of 6 bases from V and 1 base from J, the junction contained 4 bases not matched to a gene. V and J are TRBV29-1 and TRBJ1-2, with 8 bases lining up with TRBD1. The clonotype comes from a woman in her seventies with active or convalescent COVID-19. The source material was peripheral blood. Here the CDR3 DNA reads TGCAGCGTGGCGGACAGGGATAACTATGGCTACACCTTC. It yields the protein CSVADRDNYGYTF.